This TCR beta chain came from a study of T cells after yellow fever vaccination. Findings and limits, study-wide: After the booster, roughly 96% of CD4 and around nine tenths of CD8 primary-response clones were re-detected.

In regard to this clonotype: Its target is not known.

The CDR3 has 14 amino acids. Germline V gives CDR1 DFQATT, CDR2 SNEGSKA (reference sequence). With 5 bases clipped from V and 5 bases from J, the junction kept 11 bases outside the gene matches. Researchers made TCR cDNA using 5'RACE template switching, and this step added a universal primer site and UMIs. TCRdb used MiXCR to reprocess the 5' RACE reads, holding one entry per CDR3 protein. The sample lists hundreds of thousands of distinct CDR3 sequences, approximately 12% occurring once. The sample in question was CD4+ T cells sorted from PBMCs, obtained 15 days after the yellow fever booster vaccination. This clonotype was sampled from a man aged 18 to 29 who received the YFV17D yellow fever vaccine. The J gene is TRBJ2-5, the V gene TRBV20-1; 7 bases match TRBD2. The CDR3 nucleotides read TGCAGTGCTGCAAATGCGCAGGGAGGGGAGACCCAGTACTTC. This sequence encodes CSAANAQGGETQYF.